This T cell receptor (beta chain) was documented in a study of siplizumab effects on memory and regulatory T cells. Of note for this clone: Its antigen remains unknown.

Whole-study findings and limits: On average, about 70% of mappable alloreactive CD4+ clones were Treg-derived under siplizumab, against 25% to 30% in controls. Suppressive activity of Tregs proliferating in siplizumab cultures remained unconfirmed.

Generated by immunoSEQ multiplex PCR, the TCRdb table keeps only in-frame clones and is missing some. The table records roughly 110,000 clones, about 93% of them present only once. The junction had 14 bases not matched to a gene; V was cut back by 5 bases and J by 2 bases. This CDR3 is 20 amino acids long. The germline V gene encodes CDR1 SGHRS and CDR2 YFSETQ. This chain joins TRBV5-1 and TRBJ2-3; 16 bases agree with TRBD2. Sample: non-Treg CD4+ T cells sorted from blood. The clonotype originates from a human donor in good health. CDR3 in DNA: TGCGCCAGCAGACAAACTCCCGGGACTAGCGGGGGGGGAGACACAGATACGCAGTATTTT. Protein: CASRQTPGTSGGGDTDTQYF.